The rows below give T cell receptor beta chains drawn from one sample of a study of blood T cell repertoires in COVID-19. Sequenced by immunoSEQ multiplex PCR; TCRdb stores in-frame clones only, minus some. The sample holds about 68,000 clones, 86% seen once. Source material: peripheral blood. These receptor sequences come from a woman aged 55-75 years with acute or convalescent COVID-19. CDR3s leave out the opening cysteine and the closing phenylalanine or tryptophan. Fields, in order: V gene, CDR3 protein.

v_call: TRBV18; cdr3_aa: ASSLMTVMNTEAF
v_call: TRBV9; cdr3_aa: ASSVATLADTQY
v_call: TRBV5-1; cdr3_aa: ASSIRTGQGSYEQF
v_call: TRBV18; cdr3_aa: ASSPIRSGQGNTEAF
v_call: TRBV12-5; cdr3_aa: ASGGDGGRNTIY
v_call: TRBV5-4; cdr3_aa: ASSVNTGGGTEAF
v_call: TRBV5-6; cdr3_aa: ASSLRIGPRYEQY
v_call: TRBV5-1; cdr3_aa: ASSRQDNSPLH
v_call: TRBV7-3; cdr3_aa: ASSFGRGNTGELF
v_call: TRBV2; cdr3_aa: ASSGNRAGANVLT
v_call: TRBV7-9; cdr3_aa: ASSSGGHGPGLGYT
v_call: TRBV30; cdr3_aa: AWSPGDWYGDQPQH
v_call: TRBV24-1; cdr3_aa: ATSPGLAGADTQY
v_call: TRBV7-3; cdr3_aa: ASSSSTGVKGGYT
v_call: TRBV2; cdr3_aa: ASSTEGPYEQY
v_call: TRBV9; cdr3_aa: ASSARLAGSYNEQF